This T cell receptor beta chain is drawn from a study of T-cell reconstitution after alpha-beta-depleted transplantation in children. Preparation of the TCRbeta library used unique molecular identifiers. In TCRdb, the PCR reads were re-called with MiXCR into one record per CDR3 protein. The repertoire holds fewer than 750,000 distinct CDR3 sequences, with roughly 23% as singletons. V lost 5 bases and J lost 2, with 20 bases in between. The CDR3 contains 17 residues. Per the germline V gene, CDR1 is MNHEY and CDR2 is SMNVEV (reference sequence). The sequencing used PBMCs, mostly from graft donor cells, collected 360 days after TCRalphabeta/CD19-depleted stem cell transplant. The sequence derives from a boy in the first two years of life who had a stem cell transplant for acute myeloid leukemia, so the T cells may come from the graft donor. The chain is built from TRBV27 and TRBJ2-3; D could derive from TRBD1 or TRBD2 (5 bases each). CDR3 sequence: CASSPQGTGSNTDTQYF. The CDR3, as DNA: TGTGCCAGCAGTCCCCAGGGTACGGGGTCAAACACAGATACGCAGTATTTT.